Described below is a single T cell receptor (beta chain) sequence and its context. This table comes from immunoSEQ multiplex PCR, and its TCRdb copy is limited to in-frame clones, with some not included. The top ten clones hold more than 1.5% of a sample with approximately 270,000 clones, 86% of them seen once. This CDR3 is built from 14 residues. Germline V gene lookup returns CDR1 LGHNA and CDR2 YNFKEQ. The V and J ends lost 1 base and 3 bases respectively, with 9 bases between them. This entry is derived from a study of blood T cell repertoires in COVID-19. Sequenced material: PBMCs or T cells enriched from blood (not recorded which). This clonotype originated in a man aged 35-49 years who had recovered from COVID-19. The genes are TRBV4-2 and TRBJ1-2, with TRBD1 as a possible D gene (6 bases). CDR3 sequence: CASSQGSGDYGYTF. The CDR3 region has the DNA TGTGCCAGCAGCCAAGGGTCAGGGGACTATGGCTACACCTTC.